This T cell receptor beta chain was sequenced for a study of siplizumab effects on memory and regulatory T cells. Study-level results: Siplizumab, the agent tested, significantly reduced alloreactive sequences traceable to unstimulated CD4+ memory cells. Mapping to unstimulated subsets was achieved for only a minor fraction of alloreactive clones. Treg-derived clones made up an average of about 68% of mappable alloreactive CD4+ clones with siplizumab and over 25% in controls.

A note on this clone: Its antigen is not known.

The germline CDR1 and CDR2 sequences are LNHDA and SQIVND (reference sequence). With 3 bases removed from V and 2 bases from J, the gap between germline ends came to 13 bases. This CDR3 has 15 amino acids. The data were produced by immunoSEQ multiplex PCR, yet TCRdb's version contains in-frame clones alone and is incomplete. The profile covers fewer than 100,000 clones, with approximately 95% appearing a single time and roughly 20% taken by the ten largest. V and J are TRBV19 and TRBJ1-1; D ambiguous. The sequence derives from a human donor in good health. Sequenced sample: CD8+ T cells sorted from blood. The DNA for the CDR3 is TGTGCCAGTAGTATTAAGGGCGAATTAAACACTGAAGCTTTCTTT. It codes for CASSIKGELNTEAFF.